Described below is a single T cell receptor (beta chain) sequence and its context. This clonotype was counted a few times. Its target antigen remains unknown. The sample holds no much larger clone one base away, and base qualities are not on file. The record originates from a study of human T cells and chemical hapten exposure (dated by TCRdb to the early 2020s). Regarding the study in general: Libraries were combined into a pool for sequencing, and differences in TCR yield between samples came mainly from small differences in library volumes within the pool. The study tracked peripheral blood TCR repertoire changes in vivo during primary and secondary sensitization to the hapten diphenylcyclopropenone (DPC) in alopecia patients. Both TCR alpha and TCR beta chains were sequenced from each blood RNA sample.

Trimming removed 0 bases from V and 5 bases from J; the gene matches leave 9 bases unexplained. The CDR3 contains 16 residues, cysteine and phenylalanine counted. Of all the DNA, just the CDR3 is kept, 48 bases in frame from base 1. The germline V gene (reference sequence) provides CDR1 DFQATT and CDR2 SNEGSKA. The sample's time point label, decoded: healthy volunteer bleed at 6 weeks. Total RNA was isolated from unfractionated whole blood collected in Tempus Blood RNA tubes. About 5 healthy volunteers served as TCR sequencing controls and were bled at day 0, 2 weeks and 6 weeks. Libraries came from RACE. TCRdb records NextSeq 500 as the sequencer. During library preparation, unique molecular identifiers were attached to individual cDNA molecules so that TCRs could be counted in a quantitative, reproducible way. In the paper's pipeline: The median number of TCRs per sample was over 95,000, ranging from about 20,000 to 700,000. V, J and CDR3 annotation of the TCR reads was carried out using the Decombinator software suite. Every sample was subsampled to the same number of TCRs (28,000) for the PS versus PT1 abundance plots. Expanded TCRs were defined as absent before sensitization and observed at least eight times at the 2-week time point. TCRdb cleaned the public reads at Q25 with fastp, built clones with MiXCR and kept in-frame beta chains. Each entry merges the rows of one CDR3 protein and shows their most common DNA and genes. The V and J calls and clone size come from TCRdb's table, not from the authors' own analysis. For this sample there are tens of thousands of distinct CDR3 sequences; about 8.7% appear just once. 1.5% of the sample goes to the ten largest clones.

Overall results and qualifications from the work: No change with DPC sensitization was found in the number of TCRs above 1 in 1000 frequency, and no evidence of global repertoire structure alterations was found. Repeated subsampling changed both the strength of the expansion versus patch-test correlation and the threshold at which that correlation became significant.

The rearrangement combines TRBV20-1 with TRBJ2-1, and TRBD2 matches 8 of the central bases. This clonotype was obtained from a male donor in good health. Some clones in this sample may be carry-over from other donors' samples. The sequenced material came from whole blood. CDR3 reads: CSARDSGSGDNNEQFF. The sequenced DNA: TGCAGTGCTAGAGATAGTGGTAGCGGGGATAACAATGAGCAGTTCTTC.